The 20 T cell receptor beta chains below were found in one sample sequenced in a study of T cells in Graves' hyperthyroidism and ophthalmopathy. Authors of the study amplified TCR beta CDR3 regions from RNA transcripts. A first-round RT-PCR of the TCR CDR3 used the HTBI primer set. From the multiplex PCR reads, TCRdb called clonotypes with MiXCR, one entry per CDR3 protein. The data hold hundreds of thousands of distinct CDR3 sequences, with more than 15% observed a single time. The specimen was blood. Every receptor here comes from a woman in her thirties or forties with Graves' ophthalmopathy.

This clonotype was seen more than once but under ten times. V usage is TRBV5-1 and J usage is TRBJ1-5, with TRBD1 matching 9 bases. V was clipped by 2 bases and J by 7 bases; unmatched bases: 7. The length of the CDR3 is 15 residues. Germline V lookup: CDR1 SGHRS, CDR2 YFSETQ. This chain's CDR3 is CASSFEDRGGQPQHF. The CDR3 DNA reads as TGCGCCAGCAGCTTCGAGGACAGGGGTGGACAGCCCCAGCATTTT.

This clonotype appeared a few times. This chain connects TRBV6-1 to TRBJ2-1; 12 nucleotides agree with TRBD2. From germline, CDR1 is MNHNS and CDR2 SASEGT. J lost 0 bases, V lost 4 bases, and 10 bases had no gene match. CDR3 size: 19 residues. CDR3 nucleotide sequence: TGTGCCAGCAGTGCACCGGGACTAGCGGGCGACTACTCCTACAATGAGCAGTTCTTC. Translated, it gives CASSAPGLAGDYSYNEQFF.

In its sample, this clonotype was seen many times. This chain links TRBV6-1 with TRBJ2-7; 8 nucleotides agree with TRBD1. The junction had 8 bases not matched to a gene; V was cut back by 10 bases and J by 3 bases. CDR3 length: 13 residues. The germline gives CDR1 MNHNS, CDR2 SASEGT. The CDR3 loop is CATGRDRLYEQYF. Written as DNA, the CDR3 is TGTGCCACCGGACGGGACAGGCTCTACGAGCAGTACTTC.

The chain uses TRBV19 and TRBJ1-1; 8 nucleotides line up with TRBD1. This CDR3 contains 16 residues. Germline V gene sequence: CDR1 LNHDA, CDR2 SQIVND (reference sequence). J gave up 0 bases and V 5 bases, and 8 bases lay outside the gene matches. CDR3 residues: CASSPTGGRLNTEAFF. The CDR3 DNA sequence: TGTGCCAGTAGTCCAACAGGGGGGAGATTGAACACTGAAGCTTTCTTT.

The table lists this clonotype with a few counts. The J gene is TRBJ1-4, the V gene TRBV7-8; 9 nucleotides match TRBD1. This CDR3 has 16 residues. CDR1 SGHVS and CDR2 FQNEAQ come from the germline V gene. V shed 5 bases, J shed 6 bases, and the junction held 10 bases outside the gene matches. In nucleotides, the CDR3 is TGTGCCAGCAGCCCGCCGGGACAGGGATCATATGAAAAACTGTTTTTT. Amino acids: CASSPPGQGSYEKLFF.

This clonotype was seen many times. The chain links TRBV6-1 to TRBJ2-7; no reliable D call. V was pared by 5 bases and J by 7 bases, with 9 bases between. Germline values: CDR1 MNHNS, CDR2 SASEGT. There are 11 residues in the CDR3. The CDR3 here is CASSYLNEQYF. The CDR3 region has the DNA TGTGCCAGCAGTTACCTCAATGAGCAGTACTTC.

The rearrangement uses TRBV29-1 and TRBJ1-4; D may be TRBD1 (6 bases). The ends were cut back, 4 bases at V and 2 bases at J, with 11 bases in the middle. There are 14 residues in the CDR3. Germline CDR1 reads SQVTM; CDR2 reads ANQGSEA. This CDR3 is CSVGGAETNEKLFF. DNA of the CDR3: TGCAGCGTTGGGGGGGCAGAGACTAATGAAAAACTGTTTTTT.

This clonotype was seen at least ten times. The V and J genes are TRBV3-1 and TRBJ1-1; tentative D call: TRBD1 (5 bases). This CDR3 is built from 14 residues. V shed 8 bases and J shed 2 bases, with 15 bases lying between them. From germline, CDR1 is LGHDT and CDR2 YNNKEL (reference sequence). CDR3 protein: CASERRGQNTEAFF. The CDR3 region has the DNA TGTGCCAGCGAACGCCGGGGCCAAAACACTGAAGCTTTCTTT.

The J gene is TRBJ2-1, the V gene TRBV5-4, with 8 bases identical to TRBD2. V lost 0 bases to trimming and J lost 7 bases; unmatched junction nucleotides: 6. Germline CDR1 reads SGHNT; CDR2 reads YYREEE (reference sequence). This CDR3 is built from 15 residues. The CDR3 is CASSLGSGSENEQFF. The CDR3 coding sequence is TGTGCCAGCAGCTTGGGAAGCGGGAGTGAGAATGAGCAGTTCTTC.

Only a few counts were recorded for this clonotype. This chain uses TRBV2 with TRBJ2-7; TRBD2 aligns across 12 bases. The CDR3 is 14 amino acids. J gave up 4 bases and V 6 bases, and 4 bases lay outside the gene matches. Germline CDR1 reads SNHLY; CDR2 reads FYNNEI. In DNA, the CDR3 is TGTGCCAGCAGGACCGGACTAGCGGGGTACGAGCAGTACTTC. The encoded protein is CASRTGLAGYEQYF.

This clonotype has a count of ten or more. The V gene is TRBV12-5, the J gene TRBJ2-5; 12 positions match TRBD1. This CDR3 is 16 amino acids long. CDR1 LGHNT and CDR2 FRNRAP come from the germline V gene. Trimming cost V 6 bases and J 5 bases; bases outside gene matches: 10. In DNA form, the CDR3 reads TGTGCTAGTGGCTCGGGACAGGGGGCACTCGGGGAGACCCAGTACTTC. Protein product: CASGSGQGALGETQYF.

For this clonotype: The junction shows a germline mismatch at one end, possibly a read error. V usage is TRBV6-5 and J usage is TRBJ1-6; no firm D call. CDR1 and CDR2 from the germline V gene are MNHEY and SVGAGI. The CDR3 has 15 residues. DNA of the CDR3: TGTGCCAGCAGTTACTCTGACTCCGATAATTCACCCCTCCACTTT. Amino acid sequence: CASSYSDSDNSPLHF.

The J gene is TRBJ1-5, the V gene TRBV27; TRBD1 matches at 12 bases. The CDR3 is 15 amino acids. V gave up 6 bases and J gave up 6 bases; unmatched junction bases: 6. Germline lookup yields CDR1 MNHEY and CDR2 SMNVEV (reference sequence). The CDR3: CASRPGQGAVQPQHF. The DNA of the CDR3 is TGTGCCAGCAGACCGGGACAGGGGGCTGTTCAGCCCCAGCATTTT.

This clonotype was seen only a few times. The chain links TRBV15 to TRBJ2-3; unclear D gene. The V end lost 0 bases, the J end lost 8 bases, and 15 bases lay between the germline ends. The CDR3 length is 15 residues. Germline CDR1 reads LNHNV; CDR2 reads YYDKDF (reference sequence). Here the CDR3 DNA reads TGTGCCACCAGCAGAGATTCCTCAGTCCTCGGTACGCAGTATTTT. This sequence encodes CATSRDSSVLGTQYF.

This clonotype has a handful of counts. The chain couples TRBV6-1 to TRBJ1-1; D not resolved. Trimming took 3 bases from V and 2 from J, leaving 16 bases between them. CDR1 MNHNS and CDR2 SASEGT come from the germline V gene. This CDR3 region has 16 residues. The CDR3 DNA sequence: TGTGCCAGCAGTGACTCCCTAGTGGGGTTCAACACTGAAGCTTTCTTT. Translating it yields CASSDSLVGFNTEAFF.

This clonotype showed up many times. The V call is TRBV18, the J call TRBJ2-3; 9 nucleotides match TRBD2. This CDR3 has 16 residues. Germline-derived CDR1 and CDR2 are KGHSH and LQKENI. J was trimmed by 7 bases and V by 0 bases; bases with no gene match: 8. The CDR3 DNA reads as TGTGCCAGCTCACCACCGTCTAGCGGGGAGAAAAATACGCAGTATTTT. It yields the protein CASSPPSSGEKNTQYF. Full variable domain (missing parts from reference TRBV18 and TRBJ2-3): NAGVMQNPRHLVRRRGQEARLRCSPMKGHSHVYWYRQLPEEGLKFMVYLQKENIIDESGMPKERFSAEFPKEGPSILRIQQVVRGDSAAYFCASSPPSSGEKNTQYFGPGTRLTVL.

The chain carries TRBV15 and TRBJ1-1; 7 positions agree with TRBD1. J was trimmed by 6 bases and V by 4 bases; bases with no gene match: 14. CDR1 is LNHNV, CDR2 YYDKDF, per germline (reference sequence). The length of the CDR3 is 16 residues. The CDR3 sequence: CATSKRGDSSWAEAFF. CDR3 nucleotides: TGTGCCACCAGCAAGAGAGGGGACAGTAGTTGGGCTGAAGCTTTCTTT.

This chain uses TRBV4-1 with TRBJ2-4; D uncertain. CDR1 and CDR2 (germline): MGHRA, YSYEKL. This CDR3 comprises 15 residues. V lost 4 bases and J lost 2, with 12 bases in between. CDR3 coding DNA: TGCGCCAGCAGCCCACTGGGCCTCCCCAAAAACATTCAGTACTTC. It encodes CASSPLGLPKNIQYF.

This chain uses TRBV7-9 with TRBJ2-3, with 12 bases that match TRBD2. V lost 7 bases, J lost 4 bases, and 9 bases stayed unmatched. CDR3 length equals 16 residues. The V gene's germline CDR1 is SEHNR and CDR2 FQNEAQ (reference sequence). The CDR3 reads CASTRALAGGPDTQYF. CDR3 DNA sequence: TGTGCCAGCACCCGGGCGCTAGCGGGGGGGCCAGATACGCAGTATTTT.

This clonotype was counted a few times. This chain uses TRBV6-2 or TRBV6-3 with TRBJ2-2, with D tentatively TRBD2 (5 bases). CDR1 is MNHEY, CDR2 SVGEGT, per germline. The CDR3 runs 16 residues. The V end was cut by 6 bases, the J end by 1 base, with 15 bases between. This chain's CDR3 is CASSPSRGMNTGELFF. As DNA, the CDR3 is TGTGCCAGCAGCCCATCCCGAGGGATGAACACCGGGGAGCTGTTTTTT.